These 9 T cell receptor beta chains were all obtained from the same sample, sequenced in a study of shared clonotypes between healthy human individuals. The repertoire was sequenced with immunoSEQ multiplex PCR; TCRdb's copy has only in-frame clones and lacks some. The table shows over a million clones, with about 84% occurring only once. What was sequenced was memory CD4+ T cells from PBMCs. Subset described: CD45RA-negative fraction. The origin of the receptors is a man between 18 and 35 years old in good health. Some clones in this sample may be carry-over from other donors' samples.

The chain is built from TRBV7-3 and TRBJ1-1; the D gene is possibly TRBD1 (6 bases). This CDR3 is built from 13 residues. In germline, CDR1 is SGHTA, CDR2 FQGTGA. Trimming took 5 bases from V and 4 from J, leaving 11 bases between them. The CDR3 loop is CASSEQGGTEAFF. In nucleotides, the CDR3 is TGTGCCAGCAGCGAACAGGGTGGCACTGAAGCTTTCTTT.

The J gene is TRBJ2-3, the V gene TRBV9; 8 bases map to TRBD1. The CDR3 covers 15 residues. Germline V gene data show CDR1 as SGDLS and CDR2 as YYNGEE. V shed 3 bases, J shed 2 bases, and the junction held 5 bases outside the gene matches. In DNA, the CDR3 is TGTGCCAGCAGCGCCGGGACAGGTAACACAGATACGCAGTATTTT. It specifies CASSAGTGNTDTQYF.

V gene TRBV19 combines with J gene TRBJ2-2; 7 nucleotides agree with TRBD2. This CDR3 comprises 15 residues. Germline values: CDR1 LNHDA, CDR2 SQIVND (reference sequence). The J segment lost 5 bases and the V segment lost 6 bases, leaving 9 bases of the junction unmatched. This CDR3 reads CASSLWEGWTGELFF. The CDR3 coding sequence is TGTGCCAGTAGCCTTTGGGAGGGATGGACCGGGGAGCTGTTTTTT.

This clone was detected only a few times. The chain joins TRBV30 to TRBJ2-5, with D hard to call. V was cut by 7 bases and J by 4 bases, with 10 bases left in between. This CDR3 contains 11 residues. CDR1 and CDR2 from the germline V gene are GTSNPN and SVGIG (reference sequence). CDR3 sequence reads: CALQLPETQYF. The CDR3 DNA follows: TGTGCCTTACAGTTACCAGAGACCCAGTACTTC.

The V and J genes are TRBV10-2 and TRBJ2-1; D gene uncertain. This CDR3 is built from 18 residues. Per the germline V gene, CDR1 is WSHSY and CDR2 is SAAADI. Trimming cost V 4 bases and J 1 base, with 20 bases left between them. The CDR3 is CASSGVQYGEKSYNEQFF. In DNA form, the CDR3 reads TGCGCCAGCAGTGGTGTTCAGTACGGCGAAAAATCCTACAATGAGCAGTTCTTC.

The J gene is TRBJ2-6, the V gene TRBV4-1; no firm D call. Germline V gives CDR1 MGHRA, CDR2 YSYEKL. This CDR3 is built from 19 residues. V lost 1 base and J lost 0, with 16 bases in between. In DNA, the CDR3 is TGCGCCAGCAGCCAAGGCCGGGCTTCGGCCCACTCTGGGGCCAACGTCCTGACTTTC. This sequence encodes CASSQGRASAHSGANVLTF.

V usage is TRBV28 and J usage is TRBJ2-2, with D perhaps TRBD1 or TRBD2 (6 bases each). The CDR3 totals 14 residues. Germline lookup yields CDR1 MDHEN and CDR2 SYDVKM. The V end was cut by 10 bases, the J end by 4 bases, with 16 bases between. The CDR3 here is CATLAWGATGELFF. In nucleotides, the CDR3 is TGTGCCACCCTAGCATGGGGGGCCACCGGGGAGCTGTTTTTT.

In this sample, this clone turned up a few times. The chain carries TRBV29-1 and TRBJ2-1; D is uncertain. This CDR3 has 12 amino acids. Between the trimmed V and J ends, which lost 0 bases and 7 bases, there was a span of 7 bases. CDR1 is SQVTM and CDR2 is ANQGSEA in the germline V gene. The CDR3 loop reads CSVEDRPNEQFF. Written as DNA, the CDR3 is TGCAGCGTTGAAGATAGGCCTAATGAGCAGTTCTTC.

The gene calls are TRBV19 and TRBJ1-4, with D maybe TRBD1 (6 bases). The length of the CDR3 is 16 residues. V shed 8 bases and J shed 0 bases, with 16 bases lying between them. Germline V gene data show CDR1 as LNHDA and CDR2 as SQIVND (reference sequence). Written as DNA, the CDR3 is TGTGCCAGTTCTATCAGGGGTGCGGCAACTAATGAAAAACTGTTTTTT. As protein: CASSIRGAATNEKLFF.